Listed here are 7 T cell receptor beta chains from one sample, sequenced in a study of cytomegalovirus exposure and HLA in healthy donors. The primer mix had 60 Vbeta and 13 Jbeta primers. Libraries were prepared by immunoSEQ multiplex PCR; TCRdb keeps only in-frame clonotypes and omits some of them. The sample carries 150,000 to 200,000 clones, 60% to 80% recorded once. Sequencing used PBMCs. All receptors come from a male donor in good health and CMV-seronegative.

The chain carries TRBV13 and TRBJ1-1, with D unresolved. Germline V gene data show CDR1 as PRHDT and CDR2 as FYEKMQ (reference sequence). Trimming pared 5 bases from V and 6 bases from J, leaving 22 bases between. The CDR3 contains 16 residues. The CDR3 DNA reads as TGTGCCAGCAGCCCCGGACTTGACATGGGCGACGCTGAAGCTTTCTTT. Protein: CASSPGLDMGDAEAFF.

CDR3 loop: CASKLKSNTEAFF. In DNA form, the CDR3 reads TGTGCCAGCAAACTGAAGTCGAACACTGAAGCTTTCTTT. The chain carries TRBV6-1 and TRBJ1-1, with unresolved D. Between the trimmed V and J ends, which lost 7 bases and 1 base, there was a span of 10 bases. Germline lookup yields CDR1 MNHNS and CDR2 SASEGT. The CDR3 is 13 amino acids.

The gene calls are TRBV7-2 and TRBJ2-1, with 9 positions matching TRBD2. Trimming cost V 8 bases and J 7 bases; bases outside gene matches: 3. Germline loops: CDR1 SGHTA, CDR2 FQGNSA. This CDR3 spans 12 amino acids. CDR3: CASRLAGNEQFF. DNA of the CDR3: TGTGCCAGCCGTCTAGCGGGGAATGAGCAGTTCTTC.

This clone has a handful of counts. This chain connects TRBV5-1 to TRBJ1-1; 7 nucleotides align to TRBD1. J lost 6 bases, V lost 8 bases, and 10 bases had no gene match. This CDR3 contains 13 residues. CDR1 is SGHRS and CDR2 is YFSETQ in the germline V gene. The CDR3, as DNA: TGCGCCAGTGGTAGGGGGCCGGCGGCTGAAGCTTTCTTT. Amino acid sequence: CASGRGPAAEAFF.

Concerning this clone itself: This same CDR3 is encoded by further DNA sequences in the sample. The chain links TRBV27 to TRBJ2-7; D is uncertain. Trimming took off 2 bases at V and 1 base at J, with 6 bases between the two ends. The CDR3 runs to 13 residues. Germline V gene sequence: CDR1 MNHEY, CDR2 SMNVEV (reference sequence). CDR3 DNA sequence: TGTGCCAGCAGTTTAGGAGCTTCCTACGAGCAGTACTTC. Residues: CASSLGASYEQYF.

This clone came up a few times. This chain joins TRBV2 and TRBJ1-2; perhaps TRBD1 as D (5 bases). Germline-derived CDR1 and CDR2 are SNHLY and FYNNEI. The CDR3 spans 13 residues. Between the trimmed V and J ends, which lost 3 bases and 4 bases, there was a span of 9 bases. The CDR3 spells CASSDGQGYGYTF. As DNA, the CDR3 is TGTGCCAGCAGTGATGGGCAGGGCTATGGCTACACCTTC.

This clone occurred a few times. The chain has TRBV28 and TRBJ1-2; D unclear. V was cut by 10 bases and J by 4 bases, with 13 bases left in between. The CDR3 has 12 residues. Germline V gene data show CDR1 as MDHEN and CDR2 as SYDVKM. This CDR3 reads CATPGVSYGYTF. The DNA of the CDR3 is TGTGCCACTCCAGGCGTATCCTATGGCTACACCTTC.